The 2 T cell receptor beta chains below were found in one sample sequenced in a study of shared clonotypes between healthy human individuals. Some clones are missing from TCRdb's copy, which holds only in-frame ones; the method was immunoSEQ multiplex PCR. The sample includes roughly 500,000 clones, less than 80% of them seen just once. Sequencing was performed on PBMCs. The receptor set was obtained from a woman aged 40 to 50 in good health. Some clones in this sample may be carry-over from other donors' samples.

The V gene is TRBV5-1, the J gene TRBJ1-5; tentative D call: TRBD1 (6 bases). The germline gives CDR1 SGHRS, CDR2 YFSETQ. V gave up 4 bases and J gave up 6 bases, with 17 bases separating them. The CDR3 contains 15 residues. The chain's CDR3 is CASSPTGPRVQPQHF. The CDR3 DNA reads TGCGCCAGCAGCCCGACAGGCCCCAGGGTTCAGCCCCAGCATTTT.

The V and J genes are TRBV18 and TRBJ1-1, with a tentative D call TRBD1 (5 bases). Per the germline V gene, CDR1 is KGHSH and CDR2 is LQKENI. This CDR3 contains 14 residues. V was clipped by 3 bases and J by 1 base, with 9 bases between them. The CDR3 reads CASSPGTGNTEAFF. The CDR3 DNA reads TGTGCCAGCTCACCTGGGACGGGGAACACTGAAGCTTTCTTT. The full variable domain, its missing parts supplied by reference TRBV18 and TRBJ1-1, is NAGVMQNPRHLVRRRGQEARLRCSPMKGHSHVYWYRQLPEEGLKFMVYLQKENIIDESGMPKERFSAEFPKEGPSILRIQQVVRGDSAAYFCASSPGTGNTEAFFGQGTRLTVV.